Listed below are T cell receptor beta chains from one sample, sequenced in a study of Ad26.COV2.S vaccination and SARS-CoV-2 variants. Method: immunoSEQ multiplex PCR; TCRdb's copy keeps in-frame clones and lacks some. The table lists about 180,000 clones, about 83% of them singletons. The material was peripheral blood, obtained after recovery from COVID-19. The source is a human donor who had recovered from COVID-19. Each CDR3 is given with its conserved first and last residue. A D gene is named only where the DNA matches it firmly. For some rows the clone size is stated as once, few or many, or as a class when expanded; others skip it.

V	J	size	D	CDR3	DNA
TRBV15	TRBJ2-1	.	.	CATSRDADFNEQFF	TGTGCCACCAGCAGAGATGCAGATTTTAATGAGCAGTTCTTC
TRBV4-1	TRBJ2-1	.	.	CASSQDRAPSYNEQFF	TGCGCCAGCAGCCAAGATCGAGCGCCTTCCTACAATGAGCAGTTCTTC
TRBV10-3	TRBJ1-2	.	TRBD1	CAISEGSGTGGGYTF	TGTGCCATCAGTGAGGGGTCCGGGACAGGGGGTGGCTACACCTTC
TRBV6-1	TRBJ1-2	few	.	CASSEVLGVGYTF	TGTGCCAGCAGTGAGGTCCTGGGGGTGGGCTACACCTTC
TRBV4-2	TRBJ2-7	few	TRBD2	CASSLRLGRGTSGRDHEQYF	TGTGCCAGCAGCCTCCGCTTGGGAAGGGGGACTAGCGGGAGGGACCACGAGCAGTACTTC
TRBV28	TRBJ2-7	.	.	CASSSRRPRGAYEQYF	TGTGCCAGCAGTTCCCGACGTCCTCGAGGGGCCTACGAGCAGTACTTC
TRBV11-2	TRBJ1-1	.	.	CASSSHNRNTEAFF	TGTGCCAGCAGCTCACATAACAGGAACACTGAAGCTTTCTTT
TRBV27	TRBJ2-1	.	TRBD2	CASRPKPGLAGHNEQFF	TGTGCCAGCAGACCCAAACCCGGACTAGCGGGGCACAATGAGCAGTTCTTC
TRBV27	TRBJ1-1	.	.	CASSPLLPGHPRGNTEAFF	TGTGCCAGCAGTCCCCTCCTTCCGGGACACCCCCGGGGGAACACTGAAGCTTTCTTT
TRBV2	TRBJ1-3	few	.	CASRRGTGNTIYF	TGTGCCAGCAGGAGGGGAACTGGAAACACCATATATTTT
TRBV27	TRBJ2-7	.	.	CASSLGGQDEQYF	TGTGCCAGCAGTTTAGGGGGGCAGGATGAGCAGTACTTC
TRBV4-1	TRBJ1-5	.	.	CASSQESRGFGQPQHF	TGCGCCAGCAGCCAAGAGTCTCGGGGGTTCGGTCAGCCCCAGCATTTT
TRBV5-8	TRBJ2-5	once	TRBD2	CASSPGTSGKAQETQYF	TGTGCCAGCAGCCCCGGGACTAGCGGGAAGGCCCAAGAGACCCAGTACTTC
TRBV11-2	TRBJ2-7	few	.	CASSFGGFAYEQYF	TGTGCCAGCAGCTTTGGGGGTTTTGCCTACGAGCAGTACTTC
TRBV29-1	TRBJ1-1	.	.	CSGMGFMNTEAFF	TGCAGCGGGATGGGTTTCATGAACACTGAAGCTTTCTTT
TRBV19	TRBJ1-6	few	.	CASSMGREASPLHF	TGTGCCAGTAGTATGGGCAGGGAGGCTTCACCCCTCCACTTT
TRBV5-6	TRBJ2-5	.	.	CASLGFRGRQETQYF	TGTGCCAGCCTTGGGTTCCGGGGTCGGCAAGAGACCCAGTACTTC
TRBV30	TRBJ1-5	.	TRBD1	CAWSLGTGVGSNQPQHF	TGTGCCTGGAGCCTCGGGACAGGGGTAGGGAGCAATCAGCCCCAGCATTTT
TRBV4-1	TRBJ1-1	.	.	CASSTTGTSNTEAFF	TGCGCCAGCAGCACTACCGGGACGTCGAACACTGAAGCTTTCTTT
TRBV29-1	TRBJ1-2	.	TRBD1	CSAEHQGGPYGYTF	TGCAGCGCTGAACACCAGGGGGGTCCCTATGGCTACACCTTC
TRBV3-1/TRBV3-2	TRBJ2-5	.	.	CASSQVDQYF	TGTGCCAGCAGCCAAGTTGACCAGTACTTC
TRBV6-5	TRBJ2-7	.	.	CASSYSAGRVGEQYF	TGTGCCAGCAGTTACTCCGCAGGCCGGGTAGGAGAGCAGTACTTC
TRBV28	TRBJ1-6	.	.	CASGQSPLHF	TGTGCCAGCGGACAGTCACCCCTCCACTTT
TRBV6-4	TRBJ2-6	.	.	CASSDRAGFSGANVLTF	TGTGCCAGCAGTGACAGGGCAGGATTCTCTGGGGCCAACGTCCTGACTTTC
TRBV3-1/TRBV3-2	TRBJ2-2	.	TRBD2	CASSQGGTTNTGELFF	TGTGCCAGCAGCCAAGGAGGGACTACCAACACCGGGGAGCTGTTTTTT
TRBV19	TRBJ1-2	.	.	CASSIGRDIYGYTF	TGTGCCAGTAGTATAGGTAGAGACATCTATGGCTACACCTTC
TRBV6-5	TRBJ2-3	.	.	CASSYSPRLTDTQYF	TGTGCCAGCAGTTACAGTCCACGGTTGACAGATACGCAGTATTTT
TRBV5-1	TRBJ1-4	.	.	CASSYSSGIEKLFF	TGCGCCAGCAGCTACAGCTCGGGAATCGAAAAACTGTTTTTT
TRBV14	TRBJ2-7	.	TRBD1	CASSQEVYRTGISYEQYF	TGTGCCAGCAGCCAAGAGGTCTATAGGACAGGGATCTCCTACGAGCAGTACTTC
TRBV7-9	TRBJ2-3	few	TRBD2	CASSTRGGADTQYF	TGTGCCAGCAGCACCCGCGGGGGGGCAGATACGCAGTATTTT
TRBV5-1	TRBJ2-2	.	TRBD2	CASSPGLAGASNTGELFF	TGCGCCAGCAGCCCCGGACTAGCGGGAGCCTCGAACACCGGGGAGCTGTTTTTT
TRBV3-1/TRBV3-2	TRBJ2-2	.	.	CASSQERVSTGELFF	TGTGCCAGCAGCCAAGAACGGGTCAGCACCGGGGAGCTGTTTTTT
TRBV2	TRBJ2-1	.	TRBD2	CASSFSSGSRGEQFF	TGTGCCAGCAGCTTCAGTAGCGGGAGCCGGGGTGAGCAGTTCTTC
TRBV13	TRBJ1-5	.	.	CASSLPNQPQHF	TGTGCCAGCAGCTTACCGAATCAGCCCCAGCATTTT
TRBV7-9	TRBJ1-3	.	.	CASSSSVRTAPSGNTIYF	TGTGCCAGCAGCTCATCCGTCCGGACAGCTCCCTCTGGAAACACCATATATTTT
TRBV6-6	TRBJ1-6	.	.	CASSYWGPVRNSPLHF	TGTGCCAGCAGTTATTGGGGGCCCGTTAGGAATTCACCCCTCCACTTT
TRBV5-1	TRBJ2-3	.	.	CASSLPAVGEDTQYF	TGCGCCAGCAGCTTGCCGGCCGTAGGGGAGGATACGCAGTATTTT
TRBV27	TRBJ2-5	once	.	CASSLMGSGFGETQYF	TGTGCCAGCAGTTTAATGGGGAGTGGGTTCGGGGAGACCCAGTACTTC
TRBV7-2	TRBJ1-5	.	.	CASSLDAGLNQPQHF	TGTGCCAGCAGCTTAGACGCAGGACTCAATCAGCCCCAGCATTTT
TRBV7-9	TRBJ1-1	.	.	CASSRRAQNTEAFF	TGTGCCAGCAGCCGGCGGGCCCAAAACACTGAAGCTTTCTTT
TRBV7-9	TRBJ2-2	.	.	CASSPSVTGELFF	TGTGCCAGCAGCCCTTCCGTAACCGGGGAGCTGTTTTTT
TRBV5-1	TRBJ1-2	.	.	CASSFLDSGYTF	TGCGCCAGCAGCTTCCTGGACTCTGGCTACACCTTC
TRBV27	TRBJ1-2	.	.	CASSLGGRMINYGYTF	TGTGCCAGCAGTCTAGGGGGTAGGATGATTAACTATGGCTACACCTTC
TRBV15	TRBJ1-2	.	TRBD1	CATSVDRVEVWGYTF	TGTGCCACCAGCGTGGACAGGGTCGAAGTATGGGGCTACACCTTC
TRBV5-8	TRBJ2-7	.	.	CASSLAGWVTEQYF	TGTGCCAGCAGCTTGGCAGGTTGGGTCACAGAGCAGTACTTC
TRBV9	TRBJ2-7	once	TRBD2	CASSLNSGGALSEQYF	TGTGCCAGCAGCTTAAATAGCGGGGGGGCTTTGAGCGAGCAGTACTTC
TRBV19	TRBJ1-2	.	.	CASSQIFYGYTF	TGTGCCAGTAGCCAGATTTTCTACGGCTACACCTTC
TRBV28	TRBJ1-4	.	.	CASSFTATNEKLFF	TGTGCCAGCAGTTTTACAGCAACTAATGAAAAACTGTTTTTT
TRBV7-8	TRBJ1-1	.	.	CASSRGRNTEAFF	TGTGCCAGCAGCCGGGGAAGGAACACTGAAGCTTTCTTT
TRBV2	TRBJ1-5	.	.	CASSGRRGLSNQPQHF	TGTGCCAGCAGTGGCCGACGAGGCCTTAGCAATCAGCCCCAGCATTTT